These 21 T cell receptor beta chains originate from one sample sequenced in a study of T-cell reconstitution after alpha-beta-depleted transplantation in children. The authors prepared the TCRbeta library with unique molecular identifiers. TCRdb re-called the PCR reads with MiXCR, one entry per CDR3 protein. The sample lists 250,000 to 400,000 distinct CDR3 sequences; more than 20% were seen once. The sequenced sample was PBMCs, mostly from graft donor cells, obtained 180 days after TCRalphabeta/CD19-depleted stem cell transplant. The receptors stem from a male patient between 10 and 17 years old who had a stem cell transplant for acute lymphoblastic leukemia, so the T cells may come from the graft donor.

This chain uses TRBV5-1 with TRBJ2-7; no clear D. From germline, CDR1 is SGHRS and CDR2 YFSETQ. The CDR3 has 16 amino acids. V lost 2 bases to trimming and J lost 3 bases, with 18 bases between them. The CDR3 region is CASSFGTRGFFYEQYF. The CDR3 DNA sequence: TGCGCCAGCAGCTTTGGCACCCGCGGCTTCTTCTACGAGCAGTACTTC. Together with reference TRBV5-1 and TRBJ2-7, the CDR3 gives the full variable domain: KAGVTQTPRYLIKTRGQQVTLSCSPISGHRSVSWYQQTPGQGLQFLFEYFSETQRNKGNFPGRFSGRQFSNSRSEMNVSTLELGDSALYLCASSFGTRGFFYEQYFGPGTRLTVT.

This clonotype has just a few counts. This chain uses TRBV18 with TRBJ1-1, with 7 positions matching TRBD1. CDR3 length equals 15 residues. Germline V CDR1 and CDR2: KGHSH, LQKENI. With V trimmed by 9 bases and J by 4 bases, 14 bases remained unmatched. CDR3 amino acids: CASSTRQGLITEAFF. In DNA form, the CDR3 reads TGTGCCAGTTCAACCCGACAGGGATTGATCACTGAAGCTTTCTTT.

This clonotype was seen only a few times. The chain recombines TRBV9 with TRBJ2-5, with D hard to call. The germline gives CDR1 SGDLS, CDR2 YYNGEE. Trimming removed 0 bases at V and 2 bases at J, with 8 bases between. The CDR3 has 14 residues. The CDR3 is CASSVGARQETQYF. The CDR3 coding sequence is TGTGCCAGCAGCGTAGGTGCCAGACAAGAGACCCAGTACTTC.

The rearrangement links TRBV12-3 or TRBV12-4 to TRBJ2-7; 9 bases align to TRBD1. The CDR3 spans 15 residues. Trimming removed 6 bases from V and 4 bases from J; junction bases left unmatched: 10. The CDR3 reads CASSKSGQGIYEQYF. The CDR3 coding sequence is TGTGCCAGCAGCAAGAGTGGACAGGGGATTTACGAGCAGTACTTC.

The gene calls are TRBV16 and TRBJ1-3; no clear D gene. In germline, CDR1 is KGHSY, CDR2 FQNENV. The CDR3 spans 16 residues. V lost 4 bases and J lost 0, with 13 bases in between. CDR3 loop: CASSRRGPTSGNTIYF. DNA for the CDR3: TGTGCCAGCAGCCGCCGCGGACCAACCTCTGGAAACACCATATATTTT. Variable domain in full (rest from reference TRBV16 and TRBJ1-3): GEEVAQTPKHLVRGEGQKAKLYCAPIKGHSYVFWYQQVLKNEFKFLISFQNENVFDETGMPKERFSAKCLPNSPCSLEIQATKLEDSAVYFCASSRRGPTSGNTIYFGEGSWLTVV.

A few counts support this clonotype. This chain connects TRBV29-1 to TRBJ1-1; 9 bases match TRBD1. Germline loops: CDR1 SQVTM, CDR2 ANQGSEA. The CDR3 is 16 residues long. The ends lost 4 bases at V and 1 base at J; junction bases unmatched: 10. The CDR3 nucleotides are TGCAGCGTTGTCCGAGGACAGGGGTTCTCGAACACTGAAGCTTTCTTT. Translating gives CSVVRGQGFSNTEAFF.

The chain carries TRBV7-6 and TRBJ2-1, with a tentative D call TRBD2 (6 bases). Germline CDR1 SGHVS, CDR2 FNYEAQ. The ends were cut back, 3 bases at V and 2 bases at J, with 20 bases in the middle. The CDR3 is made up of 18 amino acids. The CDR3 DNA reads as TGTGCCAGCAGCTTGTGGACGGGAGTCCTAACAACCTACAATGAGCAGTTCTTC. This encodes CASSLWTGVLTTYNEQFF.

The CDR3 DNA reads as TGTGCCAGCAGCCCCGTACCATCCATGAACACTGAAGCTTTCTTT. This encodes CASSPVPSMNTEAFF. J is TRBJ1-1 and V is TRBV7-3, with D unresolved. This CDR3 region has 15 residues. Germline CDR1 SGHTA, CDR2 FQGTGA. The V end lost 5 bases, the J end lost 0 bases, and 13 bases lay between the germline ends.

This clonotype was seen ten or more times. The chain uses TRBV12-3 or TRBV12-4 and TRBJ1-2; a possible D gene is TRBD1 (5 bases). The CDR3 consists of 14 residues. V was pared by 3 bases and J by 5 bases, with 13 bases between. CDR3: CASSLVDRPYGYTF. The CDR3 nucleotides are TGTGCCAGCAGTTTGGTTGACAGACCTTATGGCTACACCTTC.

The chain combines TRBV29-1 with TRBJ2-7; 7 nucleotides line up with TRBD1. This CDR3 comprises 13 residues. Trimming at V came to 6 bases and at J to 2 bases, leaving 7 bases not matched to a gene. Germline CDR1 SQVTM, CDR2 ANQGSEA. The CDR3, as DNA: TGCAGCGTAACAGGGGTTTTAACCTACGAGCAGTACTTC. It encodes CSVTGVLTYEQYF.

The J gene is TRBJ2-7, the V gene TRBV6-6, with unresolved D. The CDR3 sequence is 13 residues long. Germline-derived CDR1 and CDR2 are MNHNY and SVGAGI (reference sequence). Trimming removed 2 bases from V and 0 bases from J, with 5 bases in between. The CDR3 loop reads CASSYKDSYEQYF. The DNA of the CDR3 is TGTGCCAGCAGTTACAAGGACTCCTACGAGCAGTACTTC.

This chain uses TRBV5-1 with TRBJ2-3; D remains ambiguous. CDR1 is SGHRS and CDR2 is YFSETQ in the germline V gene. The CDR3 is made up of 14 amino acids. Deletions cut 0 bases from V and 2 bases from J, with 7 bases between. The chain's CDR3 is CASSLARTTDTQYF. The CDR3 DNA follows: TGCGCCAGCAGCTTGGCTAGAACCACAGATACGCAGTATTTT.

The V call is TRBV29-1, the J call TRBJ2-7, with 8 bases matching TRBD2. Germline-derived CDR1 and CDR2 are SQVTM and ANQGSEA. The CDR3 loop spans 14 amino acids. With V trimmed by 4 bases and J by 5 bases, 10 bases remained unmatched. The CDR3 sequence: CSVVGTSIPHEQYF. The CDR3 bases are TGCAGCGTTGTAGGGACTAGTATCCCCCACGAGCAGTACTTC.

CDR3 sequence (DNA): TGTGCCAGCAGCCCGACGGCGGGAGGGCCGGGACAGGAGACCCAGTACTTC. Its protein is CASSPTAGGPGQETQYF. The chain carries TRBV7-3 and TRBJ2-5; 9 nucleotides agree with TRBD2. The CDR3 totals 17 residues. Looked up from germline, CDR1 is SGHTA and CDR2 is FQGTGA. The V gene end was trimmed by 5 bases and the J gene end by 5 bases; junction bases not matched to a gene: 15.

The chain is built from TRBV4-1 and TRBJ2-7; perhaps TRBD2 as D (6 bases). The V gene's germline CDR1 is MGHRA and CDR2 YSYEKL. The CDR3 totals 16 residues. V lost 0 bases and J lost 2, with 14 bases in between. CDR3 region: CASSQDVRETAYEQYF. The CDR3 DNA reads as TGCGCCAGCAGCCAAGATGTACGGGAGACGGCCTACGAGCAGTACTTC.

The rearrangement uses TRBV9 and TRBJ2-1; no clear D gene. V lost 5 bases and J 0 bases, leaving 9 bases between the germline ends. This CDR3 contains 14 residues. CDR1 SGDLS and CDR2 YYNGEE come from the germline V gene. The CDR3 loop reads CASSKRSSYNEQFF. Here the CDR3 DNA reads TGTGCCAGCAGTAAAAGGAGCTCCTACAATGAGCAGTTCTTC. Based on the CDR3 plus reference TRBV9 and TRBJ2-1, the full variable domain is DSGVTQTPKHLITATGQRVTLRCSPRSGDLSVYWYQQSLDQGLQFLIQYYNGEERAKGNILERFSAQQFPDLHSELNLSSLELGDSALYFCASSKRSSYNEQFFGPGTRLTVL.

This clonotype was detected a few times. CDR3 loop: CSGGRDPSYGYTF. In nucleotides, the CDR3 is TGCAGTGGGGGAAGGGATCCGAGCTATGGCTACACCTTC. J is TRBJ1-2 and V is TRBV20-1; D unclear. The germline V gene has CDR1 DFQATT and CDR2 SNEGSKA (reference sequence). This CDR3 is 13 amino acids long. Trimming took 7 bases from V and 4 from J, leaving 16 bases between them.

The V and J genes are TRBV18 and TRBJ1-2; TRBD1 agrees at 8 bases. The CDR3 runs to 15 residues. V dropped 1 base and J dropped 6; count of bases not matched to a gene: 7. The germline V gene encodes CDR1 KGHSH and CDR2 LQKENI. CDR3 sequence: CASSPLYTGGDGYTF. CDR3 nucleotides: TGTGCCAGCTCACCACTTTATACAGGGGGAGATGGCTACACCTTC.

The chain recombines TRBV9 with TRBJ2-5, with TRBD2 as a possible D gene (6 bases). V was cut by 1 base and J by 7 bases, with 14 bases left in between. Germline loops: CDR1 SGDLS, CDR2 YYNGEE. The CDR3 runs to 14 residues. CDR3 residues: CASSVRAGTGTQYF. CDR3 coding DNA: TGTGCCAGCAGCGTAAGGGCGGGAACTGGGACCCAGTACTTC.

A few counts support this clonotype. This chain connects TRBV3-1 to TRBJ1-5; no clear D. V lost 1 base to trimming and J lost 2 bases, with 12 bases between them. Germline V gene data show CDR1 as LGHDT and CDR2 as YNNKEL (reference sequence). CDR3 length: 16 residues. The CDR3 nucleotides are TGTGCCAGCAGCCAAGGAGCGGCTACTGGCAATCAGCCCCAGCATTTT. Its translation is CASSQGAATGNQPQHF.

V and J are TRBV7-8 and TRBJ2-1; 7 bases line up with TRBD2. This CDR3 region has 19 residues. In germline, CDR1 is SGHVS, CDR2 FQNEAQ. The junction had 22 bases not matched to a gene; V was cut back by 6 bases and J by 5 bases. This chain's CDR3 is CASRTPSGEGGPGHNEQFF. Written as DNA, the CDR3 is TGTGCCAGCAGAACCCCTTCGGGAGAGGGAGGGCCGGGACACAATGAGCAGTTCTTC.